This T cell receptor (beta chain) was recovered during a study of CXCR3-negative and CXCR3-positive naive CD8 T cells. A word on this clonotype: Antigen specificity is unknown.

Through 5' RACE with UMI labels, the TRB cDNA libraries were prepared. TCRdb reprocessed the 5' RACE reads and reports one entry per CDR3 protein, with no DNA. Reported are 150,000 to 160,000 distinct CDR3 sequences; the ten largest clones contain less than 0.55%. Overall study results and limits: Diversity in memory CD8+ cells fell much lower than the comparably high levels seen in both naive subsets. Hydrophobicity was higher for TRB CDR3s found in CXCR3-positive naive cells than in CXCR3-negative naive cells.

This CDR3 comprises 15 residues. CDR1 is SEHNR, CDR2 FQNEAQ, per germline (reference sequence). V usage is TRBV7-9 and J usage is TRBJ2-7; TCRdb reports TRBD1, a call that lacks DNA to check it against. The sequenced material came from naive CXCR3+ CD8+ T cells from blood. Subset described: CD45RO-CCR7+CD27+CD95- naive CD8+ T cells expressing CXCR3 (TNR3+). This receptor was obtained from a human donor in good health. Some clones in this sample may be carry-over from other donors' samples. CDR3 sequence: CASGGQGANSYEQYF.